The 27 T cell receptor beta chains listed next were all sequenced from one sample in a study of blood T cell repertoires in COVID-19 (TCRdb year 2020). Libraries came from the immunoSEQ multiplex PCR assay. TCRdb limited this immuneACCESS table to in-frame rearrangements with V and J called. A share of clones is missing; checked studies link under half to unresolved V genes, and the rest is unexplained. The sample table holds tens of thousands of clones, of which about 90% were seen once. The biggest ten clones account for 4% to 5.5% of the sample. The source material was peripheral blood. These receptors all come from a man aged 50-60 years with active COVID-19.

The V gene is TRBV27, the J gene TRBJ2-2; 9 bases match TRBD2. CDR3 length equals 15 residues. CDR1 is MNHEY and CDR2 is SMNVEV in the germline V gene (reference sequence). The trim removed 5 bases at V and 5 bases at J, leaving 6 bases unmatched. The CDR3 bases are TGTGCCAGCAGTATTAGCGGGAGTGGGACCGGGGAGCTGTTTTTT. Its translation is CASSISGSGTGELFF.

The chain is built from TRBV24-1 and TRBJ2-7; D is unclear. This CDR3 has 13 residues. With 4 bases removed from V and 6 bases from J, the gap between germline ends came to 12 bases. Germline CDR1 KGHDR, CDR2 SFDVKD. CDR3 loop: CATSDSRSGEQYF. The CDR3 bases are TGTGCCACCAGTGACTCCCGGTCGGGCGAGCAGTACTTC.

The chain uses TRBV6-6 and TRBJ1-3; TRBD1 matches 7 bases. Trimming at V came to 2 bases and at J to 4 bases, leaving 5 bases not matched to a gene. CDR1 and CDR2 from the germline V gene are MNHNY and SVGAGI (reference sequence). The CDR3 runs 15 residues. CDR3 nucleotides: TGTGCCAGCAGTTACCTGACAGGGTCCGGAAACACCATATATTTT. It encodes CASSYLTGSGNTIYF.

The genes are TRBV6-5 and TRBJ1-1; D is uncertain. Deletions cut 6 bases from V and 1 base from J, with 15 bases between. The V gene's germline CDR1 is MNHEY and CDR2 SVGAGI. The CDR3 totals 15 residues. The CDR3 nucleotides are TGTGCCAGCAGCCCGCGGTTGGCAGAGAACACTGAAGCTTTCTTT. Protein: CASSPRLAENTEAFF.

This clone was seen only once. The chain is built from TRBV6-1 and TRBJ1-6, with 9 bases matching TRBD1. V lost 2 bases, J lost 9 bases, and 14 bases stayed unmatched. The germline V gene encodes CDR1 MNHNS and CDR2 SASEGT. This CDR3 contains 18 residues. The CDR3 region has the DNA TGTGCCAGCAGTGAACTCCTACCGGGACAGGGAGTCTTTTCACCCCTCCACTTT. Translating gives CASSELLPGQGVFSPLHF.

The rearrangement links TRBV19 to TRBJ1-2; TRBD1 aligns across 9 bases. CDR3 size: 15 residues. The trim removed 5 bases at V and 4 bases at J, leaving 8 bases unmatched. The germline V gene has CDR1 LNHDA and CDR2 SQIVND (reference sequence). CDR3 protein: CASSPGTGRIYGYTF. In DNA, the CDR3 is TGTGCCAGTAGTCCCGGGACAGGGAGAATCTATGGCTACACCTTC.

The chain uses TRBV4-2 and TRBJ1-5; a possible D gene is TRBD1 (6 bases). Trimming cost V 1 base and J 3 bases, with 10 bases left between them. The CDR3 contains 15 residues. Germline CDR1 reads LGHNA; CDR2 reads YNFKEQ. In nucleotides, the CDR3 is TGTGCCAGCAGCCAAGCGACAGGAACCAATCAGCCCCAGCATTTT. Its translation is CASSQATGTNQPQHF.

This rearrangement joins TRBV7-2 to TRBJ1-1; D is possibly TRBD1 (6 bases). The CDR3 consists of 15 residues. Trimming stripped 4 bases from V and 3 bases from J, with 15 bases between. Germline V gene lookup returns CDR1 SGHTA and CDR2 FQGNSA. DNA of the CDR3: TGTGCCAGCAGCTCCTCCAGGGGAACGTACACTGAAGCTTTCTTT. It codes for CASSSSRGTYTEAFF.

The chain uses TRBV28 and TRBJ2-1; 7 positions agree with TRBD2. This CDR3 is built from 14 residues. The V gene end was trimmed by 6 bases and the J gene end by 7 bases; junction bases not matched to a gene: 9. In germline, CDR1 is MDHEN, CDR2 SYDVKM. The CDR3 nucleotides read TGTGCCAGCAGGAACGGACTAGTGTTGAATGAGCAGTTCTTC. Amino acid sequence: CASRNGLVLNEQFF.

This chain joins TRBV20-1 and TRBJ1-1; D might be TRBD1 (6 bases). Per germline, CDR1 DFQATT and CDR2 SNEGSKA (reference sequence). This CDR3 is 15 amino acids long. The V end was cut by 3 bases, the J end by 1 base, with 15 bases between. The CDR3 reads CSASLNRARNTEAFF. CDR3 nucleotide sequence: TGCAGTGCTAGTCTTAACAGGGCACGGAACACTGAAGCTTTCTTT.

The sample holds one count of this clone. The chain combines TRBV21-1 with TRBJ2-3; the table gives TRBD2 as D, unverified against the DNA. TRBV21-1 counts as a pseudogene. CDR3 length equals 17 residues. DNA of the CDR3: TGTGCCAGCACCAAATCCCTTGCGGGAGCTGACACAGATACGCAGTATTTT. Its protein is CASTKSLAGADTDTQYF.

The rearrangement links TRBV2 to TRBJ2-7, with 9 positions matching TRBD2. Germline V gene data show CDR1 as SNHLY and CDR2 as FYNNEI. The ends lost 7 bases at V and 4 bases at J; junction bases unmatched: 11. This CDR3 is 15 amino acids long. CDR3 amino acids: CASNRIAGALYEQYF. CDR3 bases: TGTGCCAGCAACCGTATAGCGGGAGCACTTTACGAGCAGTACTTC.

The chain is built from TRBV15 and TRBJ1-1; 8 bases match TRBD1. J gave up 1 base and V 1 base, and 2 bases lay outside the gene matches. CDR1 and CDR2 (germline): LNHNV, YYDKDF (reference sequence). This CDR3 comprises 15 residues. CDR3 protein: CATSRGQGSNTEAFF. In nucleotides, the CDR3 is TGTGCCACCAGCAGAGGACAGGGGTCGAACACTGAAGCTTTCTTT.

The rearrangement joins TRBV18 to TRBJ1-5; D is possibly TRBD1 (6 bases). The CDR3 is 13 amino acids. Trimming took off 6 bases at V and 2 bases at J, with 8 bases between the two ends. CDR1 is KGHSH and CDR2 is LQKENI in the germline V gene. CDR3 sequence (DNA): TGTGCCAGCTCGGGACAACGCAATCAGCCCCAGCATTTT. It specifies CASSGQRNQPQHF.

This sequence joins TRBV30 and TRBJ1-6; the D gene is possibly TRBD1 (6 bases). The length of the CDR3 is 14 residues. Germline CDR1 GTSNPN, CDR2 SVGIG (reference sequence). The V end lost 3 bases, the J end lost 8 bases, and 14 bases lay between the germline ends. This CDR3 is CAWRIRTDHSPLHF. Written as DNA, the CDR3 is TGTGCCTGGAGGATCCGGACAGATCATTCACCCCTCCACTTT.

This clone was detected once. The rearrangement links TRBV29-1 to TRBJ2-7; D unresolved. The CDR3 extends over 12 amino acids. V was trimmed by 4 bases and J by 7 bases, leaving 14 bases between them. The germline V gene encodes CDR1 SQVTM and CDR2 ANQGSEA. CDR3 nucleotide sequence: TGCAGCGTTGCCCCCTCCACCCGGGAGCAGTACTTC. This sequence encodes CSVAPSTREQYF.

The CDR3 loop reads CASSLGGRTLNEQFF. CDR3 sequence (DNA): TGCGCCAGCAGCTTGGGCGGGAGGACCCTCAATGAGCAGTTCTTC. The chain is built from TRBV5-1 and TRBJ2-1; TRBD2 aligns across 8 bases. The CDR3 extends over 15 amino acids. Germline CDR1 is SGHRS and CDR2 is YFSETQ. V dropped 0 bases and J dropped 6; count of bases not matched to a gene: 5.

This clone came up once. The V and J genes are TRBV7-8 and TRBJ2-7, with 11 bases lining up with TRBD2. The CDR3 contains 15 residues. Germline CDR1 SGHVS, CDR2 FQNEAQ. V gave up 4 bases and J gave up 3 bases; unmatched junction bases: 5. CDR3 sequence (DNA): TGTGCCAGCAGCTACACTAGCGGGAGAGGCTACGAGCAGTACTTC. Translation gives CASSYTSGRGYEQYF.

This clone was recorded a few times. Sequence at one end of the junction differs from germline and may be a read error. V and J are TRBV7-8 and TRBJ2-3; D may be TRBD1 (5 bases). The CDR3 has 13 amino acids. Germline loops: CDR1 SGHVS, CDR2 FQNEAQ. Here the CDR3 reads CASSLSTAETQYF. CDR3 coding DNA: TGTGCCAGCAGCTTATCGACAGCAGAAACGCAGTATTTT.

The chain links TRBV7-2 to TRBJ2-5; 11 positions agree with TRBD1. With V trimmed by 4 bases and J by 12 bases, 7 bases remained unmatched. Germline V gene data show CDR1 as SGHTA and CDR2 as FQGNSA. This CDR3 has 13 amino acids. Here the CDR3 reads CASSYGRGQGEYF. DNA of the CDR3: TGTGCCAGCAGCTACGGCCGGGGACAGGGGGAGTACTTC.

The chain recombines TRBV4-2 with TRBJ1-4; TRBD1 matches at 8 bases. Germline lookup yields CDR1 LGHNA and CDR2 YNFKEQ. CDR3 size: 16 residues. V was pared by 1 base and J by 4 bases, with 5 bases of the junction left unmatched. CDR3 region: CASSQVGTGGNEKLFF. The CDR3 bases are TGTGCCAGCAGCCAAGTAGGGACAGGCGGTAATGAAAAACTGTTTTTT.

The V and J genes are TRBV28 and TRBJ1-3, with a tentative D call TRBD1 (5 bases). CDR1 is MDHEN, CDR2 SYDVKM, per germline. With 6 bases removed from V and 0 bases from J, the gap between germline ends came to 15 bases. The CDR3 covers 16 residues. The CDR3: CASSPSGGVSGNTIYF. The CDR3 DNA follows: TGTGCCAGCAGCCCGTCCGGGGGGGTCTCTGGAAACACCATATATTTT.

The genes are TRBV6-5 and TRBJ2-3; 12 nucleotides align to TRBD2. Per germline, CDR1 MNHEY and CDR2 SVGAGI. The CDR3 length is 15 residues. V shed 6 bases, J shed 6 bases, and the junction held 7 bases outside the gene matches. The CDR3 here is CASSLLAGGPDTQYF. CDR3 DNA sequence: TGTGCCAGCAGCCTTCTAGCGGGAGGGCCTGATACGCAGTATTTT.

V usage is TRBV9 and J usage is TRBJ2-3; unclear D gene. V lost 3 bases to trimming and J lost 2 bases, with 4 bases between them. CDR1 is SGDLS, CDR2 YYNGEE, per germline. CDR3 length: 12 amino acids. CDR3 sequence: CASSDSTDTQYF. DNA of the CDR3: TGTGCCAGCAGCGACTCCACAGATACGCAGTATTTT.

This chain uses TRBV7-9 with TRBJ2-1, with 9 nucleotides matching TRBD2. The CDR3 has 15 amino acids. Looked up from germline, CDR1 is SEHNR and CDR2 is FQNEAQ (reference sequence). J lost 7 bases, V lost 5 bases, and 9 bases had no gene match. Written as DNA, the CDR3 is TGTGCCAGCAGCCAACCCGGGACTAGCAGTAATGAGCAGTTCTTC. Translating gives CASSQPGTSSNEQFF.

The V and J genes are TRBV7-9 and TRBJ2-3, with D perhaps TRBD2 (6 bases). This CDR3 spans 15 amino acids. Germline loops: CDR1 SEHNR, CDR2 FQNEAQ (reference sequence). Trimming cost V 2 bases and J 4 bases, with 13 bases left between them. The CDR3 protein is CASSLSWGGADTQYF. Here the CDR3 DNA reads TGTGCCAGCAGCTTATCATGGGGAGGTGCAGATACGCAGTATTTT.

The chain uses TRBV6-2 or TRBV6-3 and TRBJ2-3; perhaps TRBD1 as D (5 bases). CDR1 and CDR2 from the germline V gene are MNHEY and SVGEGT. Trimming pared 5 bases from V and 4 bases from J, leaving 16 bases between. This CDR3 has 15 residues. CDR3 amino acids: CASSRFWGSSDTQYF. The CDR3 DNA is TGTGCCAGCAGTCGATTCTGGGGCTCGTCAGATACGCAGTATTTT.